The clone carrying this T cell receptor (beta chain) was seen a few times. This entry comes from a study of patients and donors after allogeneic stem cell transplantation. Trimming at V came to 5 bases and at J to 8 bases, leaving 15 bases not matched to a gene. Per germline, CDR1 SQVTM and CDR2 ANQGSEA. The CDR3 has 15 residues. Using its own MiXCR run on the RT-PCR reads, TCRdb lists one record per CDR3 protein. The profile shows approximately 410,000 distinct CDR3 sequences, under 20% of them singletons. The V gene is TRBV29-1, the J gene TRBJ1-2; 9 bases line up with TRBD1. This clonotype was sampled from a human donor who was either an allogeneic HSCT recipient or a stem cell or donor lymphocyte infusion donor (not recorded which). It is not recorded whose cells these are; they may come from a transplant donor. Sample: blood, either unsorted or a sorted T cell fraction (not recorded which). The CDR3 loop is CSVLSFRDREWGYTF. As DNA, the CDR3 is TGCAGCGTTTTATCCTTTAGGGACAGGGAGTGGGGCTACACCTTC.